This is a list of T cell receptor beta chains from one sample in a study of CD8+ T cells in alopecia areata. Some clones are missing from TCRdb's copy, which holds only in-frame ones; the method was immunoSEQ multiplex PCR. The table has fewer than 110,000 clones, approximately 84% seen once; the top ten hold roughly 11%. The sample was CD8+ T cells sorted from blood, taken around week 31, from a patient treated with tofacitinib. The origin of the receptors is a human donor with alopecia areata. Each CDR3 is given with its conserved first and last residue. A D gene is named only where the DNA matches it firmly. Some rows have no size entry. The others give once, few or many, or a class for an expanded clone.

TRBJ2-7 | . | TRBV21-1 | . | CASSKFGGAGTGLEQYF | TGTGCCAGCAGCAAATTTGGGGGGGCCGGGACAGGGCTCGAGCAGTACTTC
TRBJ1-2 | . | TRBV27 | . | CASSFSTLGYGYTF | TGTGCCAGCAGTTTCTCGACCCTTGGCTATGGCTACACCTTC
TRBJ2-7 | once | TRBV9 | . | CASSPGAHEQYF | TGTGCCAGCAGTCCGGGGGCCCACGAGCAGTACTTC
TRBJ2-2 | . | TRBV4-1 | . | CASSQARGNTGELFF | TGCGCCAGCAGCCAAGCCAGAGGGAACACCGGGGAGCTGTTTTTT
TRBJ2-1 | . | TRBV4-1 | . | CASSQDWWKGSTYNEQFF | TGCGCCAGCAGCCAAGATTGGTGGAAGGGCTCCACCTACAATGAGCAGTTCTTC
TRBJ1-6 | . | TRBV5-6 | TRBD1 | CASSLSVRDSSNSPLHF | TGTGCCAGCAGCTTGTCGGTCCGGGACAGCTCTAATTCACCCCTCCACTTT
TRBJ2-1 | once | TRBV29-1 | TRBD1 | CSCGRTGAYNEQFF | TGCAGCTGTGGTAGGACAGGGGCATACAATGAGCAGTTCTTC
TRBJ2-5 | . | TRBV7-9 | TRBD2 | CASSLPAGLAAHQETQYF | TGTGCCAGCAGCTTACCCGCCGGACTAGCGGCCCACCAAGAGACCCAGTACTTC
TRBJ2-2 | . | TRBV25-1 | . | CALSAETGELFF | TGTGCCTTATCAGCGGAGACCGGGGAGCTGTTTTTT
TRBJ1-1 | . | TRBV6-1 | TRBD1 | CASSITGVTEAFF | TGTGCCAGCAGTATAACAGGGGTGACTGAAGCTTTCTTT
TRBJ2-1 | . | TRBV7-2 | . | CASSDQLGNEQFF | TGTGCCAGCAGCGACCAACTAGGGAATGAGCAGTTCTTC
TRBJ2-3 | . | TRBV29-1 | TRBD2 | CSVEDVAGGADTQYF | TGCAGCGTTGAAGATGTAGCGGGGGGAGCAGATACGCAGTATTTT
TRBJ2-1 | . | TRBV5-1 | . | CASSTQQGLEGNEQFF | TGCGCCAGCAGCACCCAACAGGGATTAGAAGGGAATGAGCAGTTCTTC
TRBJ2-1 | . | TRBV6-6 | TRBD2 | CASSLLAGGINEQFF | TGTGCCAGCAGTTTACTAGCGGGAGGTATTAATGAGCAGTTCTTC
TRBJ1-1 | . | TRBV7-9 | . | CASSFYRENTEAFF | TGTGCCAGCAGCTTCTACAGGGAGAACACTGAAGCTTTCTTT
TRBJ2-1 | . | TRBV6-5 | . | CASSYDRVEQFF | TGTGCCAGCAGTTACGACAGAGTGGAGCAGTTCTTC
TRBJ2-7 | . | TRBV18 | . | CASSLRAGNYEQYF | TGTGCCAGCTCACTGCGGGCAGGGAACTACGAGCAGTACTTC
TRBJ2-3 | . | TRBV30 | . | CAWLWADTQYF | TGTGCCTGGTTGTGGGCAGATACGCAGTATTTT
TRBJ2-2 | . | TRBV10-1 | . | CASSGPGELFF | TGCGCCAGCAGTGGGCCCGGGGAGCTGTTTTTT
TRBJ2-7 | few | TRBV7-9 | . | CASSSPLGAYEQYF | TGTGCCAGCAGCTCCCCTCTTGGGGCCTACGAGCAGTACTTC
TRBJ2-3 | . | TRBV6-1 | TRBD1 | CASSVGQRFTDTQYF | TGTGCCAGCAGTGTGGGACAGCGGTTCACAGATACGCAGTATTTT
TRBJ2-1 | few | TRBV2 | . | CASSTGTHNEQFF | TGTGCCAGCAGTACCGGGACCCACAATGAGCAGTTCTTC
TRBJ2-5 | . | TRBV27 | . | CASSLSQYQETQYF | TGTGCCAGCAGTTTATCACAGTATCAAGAGACCCAGTACTTC
TRBJ2-7 | . | TRBV2 | . | CASITGTVHGEQYF | TGTGCCAGCATTACCGGGACCGTCCATGGGGAGCAGTACTTC
TRBJ2-1 | . | TRBV4-1 | . | CASSLSGDSYNEQFF | TGCGCCAGCAGCTTAAGCGGTGACAGTTACAATGAGCAGTTCTTC
TRBJ1-6 | . | TRBV5-8 | TRBD1 | CASSQTWTGLNSPLHF | TGTGCCAGCAGCCAAACTTGGACAGGGCTGAATTCACCCCTCCACTTT
TRBJ2-7 | . | TRBV12-5 | TRBD1 | CASGSDRVYEQYF | TGTGCTAGTGGCTCCGACAGGGTATACGAGCAGTACTTC
TRBJ2-1 | . | TRBV13 | . | CASSSRTPGGEQFF | TGTGCCAGCAGCTCGCGGACCCCCGGGGGTGAGCAGTTCTTC
TRBJ2-2 | . | TRBV10-2 | TRBD2 | CASSPTSGVTGELFF | TGCGCCAGCAGTCCCACTAGCGGGGTTACCGGGGAGCTGTTTTTT
TRBJ2-3 | . | TRBV7-6 | . | CASSLTRLGDTQYF | TGTGCCAGCAGCCTCACCCGTTTGGGGGATACGCAGTATTTT
TRBJ2-1 | . | TRBV30 | . | CACQRASYNEQFF | TGTGCCTGCCAGCGGGCTAGCTACAATGAGCAGTTCTTC
TRBJ2-7 | . | TRBV7-2 | TRBD2 | CASSYTSGGASYEQYF | TGTGCCAGCAGCTACACCAGCGGGGGGGCCTCCTACGAGCAGTACTTC
TRBJ2-3 | . | TRBV7-9 | TRBD2 | CASSSPPAGGPDTQYF | TGTGCCAGCAGCTCCCCCCCCGCGGGAGGGCCAGATACGCAGTATTTT
TRBJ2-1 | . | TRBV12-5 | . | CASAEAGEQFF | TGTGCTAGTGCCGAGGCGGGTGAGCAGTTCTTC
TRBJ2-3 | . | TRBV7-8 | . | CASSLVGTDTQYF | TGTGCCAGCAGCTTAGTGGGGACAGATACGCAGTATTTT
TRBJ1-2 | . | TRBV2 | . | CASSDSGSDYGYTF | TGTGCCAGCAGTGATTCAGGATCGGACTATGGCTACACCTTC
TRBJ2-1 | . | TRBV10-2 | . | CATARGSGEQFF | TGCGCCACCGCAAGGGGGTCTGGTGAGCAGTTCTTC
TRBJ1-3 | . | TRBV6-1 | . | CASSDRARASGNTIYF | TGTGCCAGCAGTGACAGGGCCCGGGCGTCAGGAAACACCATATATTTT
TRBJ2-5 | . | TRBV27 | . | CASGLGTWETQYF | TGTGCCAGCGGGCTGGGGACCTGGGAGACCCAGTACTTC
TRBJ1-1 | . | TRBV27 | TRBD1 | CASSRQGTEAFF | TGTGCCAGCAGTCGACAGGGGACTGAAGCTTTCTTT
TRBJ2-3 | . | TRBV9 | . | CASSLTGTSIDTQYF | TGTGCCAGCAGCCTGACCGGGACCTCCATAGATACGCAGTATTTT
TRBJ1-2 | . | TRBV5-1 | TRBD1 | CASSAGTGGFGYTF | TGCGCCAGCAGCGCCGGGACAGGGGGCTTTGGCTACACCTTC
TRBJ2-1 | . | TRBV4-1 | TRBD2 | CASSQGGLANDEQFF | TGCGCCAGCAGCCAAGGTGGACTAGCGAACGATGAGCAGTTCTTC
TRBJ2-1 | . | TRBV2 | TRBD2 | CASTSRPAGMIPNEQFF | TGTGCCAGCACCTCACGGCCAGCGGGAATGATACCCAATGAGCAGTTCTTC
TRBJ2-1 | . | TRBV5-4 | TRBD2 | CASSQAGGREQFF | TGTGCCAGCAGTCAAGCGGGGGGGCGTGAGCAGTTCTTC
TRBJ2-1 | . | TRBV7-7 | . | CASSLGEAGKQFF | TGTGCCAGCAGCTTAGGAGAGGCGGGGAAGCAGTTCTTC
TRBJ2-1 | . | TRBV6-5 | TRBD2 | CASRLTSGSYNEQFF | TGTGCCAGCAGGCTCACTAGCGGGTCCTACAATGAGCAGTTCTTC
TRBJ2-3 | . | TRBV5-4 | . | CASSFEVRGGATDTQYF | TGTGCCAGCAGCTTTGAAGTCCGTGGCGGGGCCACAGATACGCAGTATTTT
TRBJ2-3 | . | TRBV7-9 | . | CASTLVEGGGDTQYF | TGTGCCAGCACCCTGGTTGAAGGGGGGGGAGATACGCAGTATTTT
TRBJ2-7 | . | TRBV9 | . | CASSVGLAWEQYF | TGTGCCAGCAGCGTAGGGCTAGCGTGGGAGCAGTACTTC
TRBJ2-3 | . | TRBV7-9 | . | CALGSTDTQYF | TGTGCCCTGGGCAGCACAGATACGCAGTATTTT
TRBJ2-3 | . | TRBV25-1 | . | CASSETGSTDTQYF | TGTGCCAGCAGTGAAACCGGGAGCACAGATACGCAGTATTTT
TRBJ2-3 | . | TRBV14 | TRBD1 | CASSPGTDRYTQYF | TGTGCCAGCAGCCCCGGGACGGACAGGTATACGCAGTATTTT
TRBJ2-1 | . | TRBV6-5 | . | CASSSLYDEQFF | TGTGCCAGCAGTTCCCTTTACGATGAGCAGTTCTTC
TRBJ1-2 | . | TRBV7-9 | . | CASSPSPYGYTF | TGTGCCAGCAGCCCGAGCCCCTATGGCTACACCTTC